What follows are 30 T cell receptor beta chains derived from one specimen sequenced in a study of regulatory T cells in long-lasting Graves disease. Sample time point: newly diagnosed GD, antithyroid drugs for less than 3 months. After RNA was extracted from PBMCs, the TCR library was made from it. Through Arm-PCR of CDR3 regions and iRepertoire HTBI primers, TCR beta libraries were built. From the multiplex PCR reads, TCRdb called clonotypes with MiXCR, one entry per CDR3 protein. The data hold around 470,000 distinct CDR3 sequences, with 14% observed a single time. The sample was also reused in another study, on T cells in Graves' hyperthyroidism and ophthalmopathy.

The sequencing used peripheral blood mononuclear cells (PBMCs), collected at new diagnosis, from a patient treated with antithyroid drugs. Receptor source: a woman aged 45-65 years with Graves disease.

Ten or more counts support this clonotype. The chain employs TRBV11-2 and TRBJ2-7; 7 bases agree with TRBD2. Trimming removed 1 base from V and 0 bases from J; junction bases left unmatched: 9. The CDR3 runs 17 residues. Germline V gene lookup returns CDR1 SGHAT and CDR2 FQNNGV. The CDR3 DNA sequence: TGTGCCAGCAGCTTAGGGGCGGGAGCCCAACCCTCCTACGAGCAGTACTTC. As protein: CASSLGAGAQPSYEQYF.

This clonotype was seen repeatedly, ten times or more. The V and J genes are TRBV28 and TRBJ1-1; a possible D gene is TRBD1 (5 bases). Germline CDR1 MDHEN, CDR2 SYDVKM. The CDR3 loop spans 17 amino acids. The ends were cut back, 2 bases at V and 5 bases at J, with 21 bases in the middle. The CDR3 sequence: CASSLGLSGPAKTEAFF. Written as DNA, the CDR3 is TGTGCCAGCAGTTTAGGCTTGTCGGGACCCGCGAAAACTGAAGCTTTCTTT.

V is TRBV27 and J is TRBJ1-2; 7 bases line up with TRBD1. Germline CDR1 reads MNHEY; CDR2 reads SMNVEV (reference sequence). V gave up 0 bases and J gave up 7 bases; unmatched junction bases: 11. The CDR3 contains 16 residues. CDR3 sequence: CASSLSGGIGLSGYTF. DNA of the CDR3: TGTGCCAGCAGTTTATCAGGGGGCATTGGTTTAAGTGGCTACACCTTC.

This clonotype was observed many times. The rearrangement joins TRBV6-1 to TRBJ1-5, with 10 nucleotides matching TRBD1. Germline-derived CDR1 and CDR2 are MNHNS and SASEGT. With V trimmed by 2 bases and J by 5 bases, 3 bases remained unmatched. The CDR3 has 15 residues. In DNA form, the CDR3 reads TGTGCCAGCAGTGAACCGGGACAGGGGCATCAGCCCCAGCATTTT. Translation: CASSEPGQGHQPQHF.

This clonotype has ten or more counts. The CDR3 coding sequence is TGCGCCAGCAGCTTGGGGACTAGCGGGACCCCGCGGGGGCAGTTCTTC. It is translated as CASSLGTSGTPRGQFF. The chain carries TRBV5-1 and TRBJ2-1, with 12 bases identical to TRBD2. The junction had 10 bases not matched to a gene; V was cut back by 0 bases and J by 12 bases. This CDR3 has 16 amino acids. The germline V gene has CDR1 SGHRS and CDR2 YFSETQ. Using reference TRBV5-1 and TRBJ2-1 for the parts outside the CDR3, the full variable domain is KAGVTQTPRYLIKTRGQQVTLSCSPISGHRSVSWYQQTPGQGLQFLFEYFSETQRNKGNFPGRFSGRQFSNSRSEMNVSTLELGDSALYLCASSLGTSGTPRGQFFGPGTRLTVL.

To note about this clonotype: A much more abundant neighbour one base away suggests this may be a read error. The chain has TRBV4-1 and TRBJ1-5; the match to TRBD1 covers 8 bases. CDR1 is MGHRA and CDR2 is YSYEKL in the germline V gene. The length of the CDR3 is 15 residues. CDR3 loop: CASSRDGQGWQPRHF. For the CDR3, the DNA is TGCGCCAGCAGCCGGGACGGACAGGGCTGGCAGCCCCGGCATTTT.

Only a few counts were recorded for this clonotype. In nucleotides, the CDR3 is TGTGCCAGCCGTCCAGGGTTAACTGGAAACACCATATATTTT. It yields the protein CASRPGLTGNTIYF. The V gene is TRBV27, the J gene TRBJ1-3; tentatively, D is TRBD1 (5 bases). The CDR3 totals 14 residues. V was clipped by 8 bases and J by 2 bases, with 13 bases between them. In germline, CDR1 is MNHEY, CDR2 SMNVEV (reference sequence).

This clonotype was found a few times. The V gene is TRBV20-1, the J gene TRBJ2-1; 12 positions match TRBD2. From germline, CDR1 is DFQATT and CDR2 SNEGSKA (reference sequence). After removal of 1 base from V and 0 bases from J, the junction contained 4 bases not matched to a gene. The CDR3 is 17 amino acids. CDR3 amino acids: CSARATSGRVSYNEQFF. CDR3 sequence (DNA): TGCAGTGCTAGAGCGACTAGCGGGAGAGTCTCCTACAATGAGCAGTTCTTC.

This chain joins TRBV7-3 and TRBJ2-3; TRBD2 matches at 12 bases. The J segment lost 3 bases and the V segment lost 1 base, leaving 8 bases of the junction unmatched. This CDR3 has 18 residues. The V gene's germline CDR1 is SGHTA and CDR2 FQGTGA. Here the CDR3 DNA reads TGTGCCAGCAGCTTAAAAATGCTAGCGGGAGGGCCTACAGATACGCAGTATTTT. The encoded protein is CASSLKMLAGGPTDTQYF.

The genes are TRBV19 and TRBJ2-4; TRBD2 might be the D (5 bases). The CDR3 length is 14 residues. Germline V CDR1 and CDR2: LNHDA, SQIVND (reference sequence). The V gene lost 4 bases and the J gene lost 1 base, with 8 bases spanning the gap. CDR3 amino acids: CASSKADAKNIQYF. The DNA for the CDR3 is TGTGCCAGTAGTAAAGCGGACGCCAAAAACATTCAGTACTTC.

At least ten counts were recorded for this clonotype. The V gene is TRBV7-6, the J gene TRBJ2-7, with TRBD2 matching 10 bases. CDR1 and CDR2 (germline): SGHVS, FNYEAQ. The CDR3 has 16 amino acids. The ends lost 5 bases at V and 5 bases at J; junction bases unmatched: 12. CDR3 nucleotides: TGTGCCAGCAGCCGCGGACTAGCGGTTTTCTCTCACGAGCAGTACTTC. It yields the protein CASSRGLAVFSHEQYF.

J is TRBJ1-4 and V is TRBV9; tentative D call: TRBD1 (5 bases). V was shortened by 2 bases and J by 4 bases, with 12 bases between the two germline ends. The CDR3 has 15 residues. Germline V gives CDR1 SGDLS, CDR2 YYNGEE. The CDR3 is CASSVGTGGNEKLFF. The CDR3 region has the DNA TGTGCCAGCAGCGTGGGGACCGGTGGTAATGAAAAACTGTTTTTT.

The chain recombines TRBV5-1 with TRBJ1-2; D is perhaps TRBD1 (6 bases). The V and J ends lost 4 bases and 2 bases respectively, with 12 bases between them. The germline V gene has CDR1 SGHRS and CDR2 YFSETQ. The CDR3 is 14 amino acids. This CDR3 reads CASSRRQENYGYTF. The CDR3 nucleotides read TGCGCCAGCAGCAGGCGACAGGAGAACTATGGCTACACCTTC.

The J gene is TRBJ1-1, the V gene TRBV30; no reliable D call. The V end lost 2 bases, the J end lost 11 bases, and 24 bases lay between the germline ends. Germline V gene lookup returns CDR1 GTSNPN and CDR2 SVGIG (reference sequence). The CDR3 extends over 15 amino acids. The CDR3 DNA reads as TGTGCCTGGAGTCCTCACCCGGACTCTTTGAGGCGGGCTTTCTTT. Translating it yields CAWSPHPDSLRRAFF.

This clonotype showed up just a few times. The chain uses TRBV9 and TRBJ1-2; D is unclear. The V gene lost 0 bases and the J gene lost 0 bases, with 6 bases spanning the gap. The CDR3 totals 14 residues. Germline CDR1 is SGDLS and CDR2 is YYNGEE. As DNA, the CDR3 is TGTGCCAGCAGCGTAGGGGGTTCTAACTATGGCTACACCTTC. Amino acid sequence: CASSVGGSNYGYTF.

This chain links TRBV5-1 with TRBJ2-1; TRBD1 is a possible D gene (6 bases). CDR1 is SGHRS and CDR2 is YFSETQ in the germline V gene. Trimming stripped 4 bases from V and 0 bases from J, with 11 bases between. The length of the CDR3 is 15 residues. CDR3 in DNA: TGCGCCAGCAGCGCGACAGGCTACTCCTACAATGAGCAGTTCTTC. It specifies CASSATGYSYNEQFF.

Comments on this clonotype: The germline gene is not matched at one end of the junction; a read error may be the cause. CDR3 loop: CASPPPAGRNHIQYF. CDR3 DNA sequence: TGTGCCAGCCCACCACCGGCGGGACGAAATCACATTCAGTACTTC. The rearrangement joins TRBV18 to TRBJ2-4, with D possibly being TRBD2 (6 bases). The V gene's germline CDR1 is KGHSH and CDR2 LQKENI. There are 15 residues in the CDR3.

This clonotype was counted many times. V gene TRBV7-2 combines with J gene TRBJ1-2; D unresolved. Germline V gene sequence: CDR1 SGHTA, CDR2 FQGNSA. The ends were cut back, 5 bases at V and 0 bases at J, with 7 bases in the middle. The CDR3 length is 13 residues. Written as DNA, the CDR3 is TGTGCCAGCAGCGTAAGCACTAACTATGGCTACACCTTC. Its translation: CASSVSTNYGYTF.

This clonotype was seen a few times. The V gene is TRBV30, the J gene TRBJ1-5, with 11 nucleotides matching TRBD1. Germline V gene lookup returns CDR1 GTSNPN and CDR2 SVGIG (reference sequence). The CDR3 has 14 residues. V gave up 7 bases and J gave up 10 bases; unmatched junction bases: 12. The CDR3 is CASESDRGQGPQHF. As DNA, the CDR3 is TGTGCCTCTGAGTCGGACAGGGGGCAGGGTCCCCAGCATTTT.

Only a few counts were recorded for this clonotype. This chain links TRBV29-1 with TRBJ1-2, with 7 bases that match TRBD1. V shed 3 bases and J 3 bases; nucleotides not matched to a gene: 10. CDR3 size: 15 residues. Germline CDR1 reads SQVTM; CDR2 reads ANQGSEA. The chain's CDR3 is CSVDTYRGDHYGYTF. The CDR3 DNA sequence: TGCAGCGTTGATACCTACAGGGGTGATCACTATGGCTACACCTTC.

A note on this clonotype: Mismatch with germline at one junction end may stem from a read error. The rearrangement links TRBV7-2 to TRBJ2-3, with a possible D match to TRBD2 (5 bases). There are 14 residues in the CDR3. CDR1 SGHTA and CDR2 FQGNSA come from the germline V gene. Here the CDR3 reads CASSLVQDSDAQYF. The CDR3 coding sequence is TGTGCCAGCAGCTTAGTCCAGGACTCAGATGCGCAGTATTTT. The complete variable domain, with remaining parts taken from reference TRBV7-2 and TRBJ2-3, reads GAGVSQSPSNKVTEKGKDVELRCDPISGHTALYWYRQSLGQGLEFLIYFQGNSAPDKSGLPSDRFSAERTGGSVSTLTIQRTQQEDSAVYLCASSLVQDSDAQYFGPGTRLTVL.

This clonotype was seen a handful of times. The rearrangement joins TRBV3-1 to TRBJ1-2; D not certain. Trimming removed 1 base from V and 6 bases from J, with 18 bases in between. Germline CDR1 LGHDT, CDR2 YNNKEL (reference sequence). The CDR3 has 16 amino acids. This chain's CDR3 is CASSQGEVPPRDGYTF. The DNA of the CDR3 is TGTGCCAGCAGCCAAGGTGAAGTCCCCCCGAGGGATGGCTACACCTTC.

Concerning this clonotype itself: This may arise from a read error, as a much more abundant clone is one base away. V usage is TRBV13 and J usage is TRBJ1-4; 7 nucleotides align to TRBD1. Germline CDR1 and CDR2: PRHDT and FYEKMQ (reference sequence). This CDR3 is 15 amino acids long. In nucleotides, the CDR3 is TGTGCCAGCAGCTTAAGACAGGGCCGTGGTGAAAAACCGTTTTTT. It codes for CASSLRQGRGEKPFF. The variable domain in full, completed from reference TRBV13 and TRBJ1-4, reads AAGVIQSPRHLIKEKRETATLKCYPIPRHDTVYWYQQGPGQDPQFLISFYEKMQSDKGSIPDRFSAQQFSDYHSELNMSSLELGDSALYFCASSLRQGRGEKPFFGSGTQLSVL.

A note on this clonotype: A much larger clone lies one base from this, so it may be a read error. J is TRBJ1-4 and V is TRBV7-2; possible D gene TRBD1, 6 bases. V lost 8 bases to trimming and J lost 5 bases, with 15 bases between them. This CDR3 spans 14 amino acids. Germline V CDR1 and CDR2: SGHTA, FQGNSA. In DNA form, the CDR3 reads TGTGCCAGCGGCCTGTGGACAGCGAATGAAAAACTGTTTTTT. Protein sequence: CASGLWTANEKLFF. The full variable domain, with the rest looked up from reference TRBV7-2 and TRBJ1-4, is GAGVSQSPSNKVTEKGKDVELRCDPISGHTALYWYRQSLGQGLEFLIYFQGNSAPDKSGLPSDRFSAERTGGSVSTLTIQRTQQEDSAVYLCASGLWTANEKLFFGSGTQLSVL.

This clonotype was seen ten or more times. The chain links TRBV5-1 to TRBJ2-5; perhaps TRBD2 as D (5 bases). The CDR3 extends over 14 amino acids. Germline V lookup: CDR1 SGHRS, CDR2 YFSETQ. Trimming pared 4 bases from V and 3 bases from J, leaving 13 bases between. The DNA for the CDR3 is TGCGCCAGCAGCAGGCAGACGGGGAAAGAGACCCAGTACTTC. It is translated as CASSRQTGKETQYF.

This clonotype was detected only a few times. A much larger clone sits a single nucleotide away, making a read error possible. The chain couples TRBV28 to TRBJ2-7, with 11 bases matching TRBD2. Germline V lookup: CDR1 MDHEN, CDR2 SYDVKM. The CDR3 runs 15 residues. The CDR3 coding sequence is TGTGCCGGCAGTTCGCCTGGGACTAGCGGATACGAGCAGTACTTC. This translates into CAGSSPGTSGYEQYF.

This clonotype was seen repeatedly, ten times or more. The V and J genes are TRBV11-2 and TRBJ2-7; 7 bases line up with TRBD2. CDR1 and CDR2 from the germline V gene are SGHAT and FQNNGV. There are 17 residues in the CDR3. V shed 4 bases and J 4 bases; nucleotides not matched to a gene: 16. CDR3: CASSSLTSVSFIYEQYF. CDR3 bases: TGTGCCAGCAGCTCACTAACTAGCGTGAGCTTTATTTACGAGCAGTACTTC.

This clonotype was seen only a few times. The chain is built from TRBV7-9 and TRBJ2-2; D gene uncertain. Trimming stripped 5 bases from V and 6 bases from J, with 10 bases between. This CDR3 comprises 13 residues. The V gene's germline CDR1 is SEHNR and CDR2 FQNEAQ (reference sequence). The CDR3 nucleotides read TGTGCCAGCAGCCCCATGTCCGCCGGGGAGCTGTTTTTT. Protein sequence: CASSPMSAGELFF.

This clonotype was seen many times. This sequence joins TRBV7-9 and TRBJ2-1, with D possibly being TRBD2 (6 bases). Trimming left V 5 bases short and J 6 bases short, with 8 bases between. The CDR3 runs 12 residues. CDR1 SEHNR and CDR2 FQNEAQ come from the germline V gene (reference sequence). The CDR3 is CASSHSGNEQFF. In nucleotides, the CDR3 is TGTGCCAGCAGCCATAGCGGCAATGAGCAGTTCTTC.

This clonotype was detected ten times or more. The chain joins TRBV20-1 to TRBJ1-1; perhaps TRBD1 as D (6 bases). There are 15 residues in the CDR3. Germline V CDR1 and CDR2: DFQATT, SNEGSKA (reference sequence). Deletions cut 0 bases from V and 4 bases from J, with 15 bases between. The CDR3 DNA follows: TGCAGTGCTAGAGACGTGGGGGCGGTGACCACTGAAGCTTTCTTT. Protein sequence: CSARDVGAVTTEAFF.